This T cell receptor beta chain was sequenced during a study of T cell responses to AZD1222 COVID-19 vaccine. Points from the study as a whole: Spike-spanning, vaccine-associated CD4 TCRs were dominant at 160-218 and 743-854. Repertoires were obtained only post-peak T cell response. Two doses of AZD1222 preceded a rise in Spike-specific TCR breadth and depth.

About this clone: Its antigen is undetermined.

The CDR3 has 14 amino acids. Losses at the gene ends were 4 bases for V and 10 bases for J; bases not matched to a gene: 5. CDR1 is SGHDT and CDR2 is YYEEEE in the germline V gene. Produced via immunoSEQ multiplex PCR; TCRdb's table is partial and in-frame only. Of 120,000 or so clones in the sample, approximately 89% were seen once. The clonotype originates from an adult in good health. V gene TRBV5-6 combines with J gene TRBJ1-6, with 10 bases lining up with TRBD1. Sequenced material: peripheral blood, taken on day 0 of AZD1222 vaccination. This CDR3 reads CASSVDRGRSPLHF. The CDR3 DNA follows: TGTGCCAGCAGCGTGGACAGGGGGAGGTCACCCCTCCACTTT.